Sequencing of this T cell receptor (beta chain) was carried out in a study of Graves' ophthalmopathy and Graves' hyperthyroidism. From RNA, the CDR3 regions of TCR beta chains were amplified and sequenced. Amplification began with first-round RT-PCR using HTBI primers, then second-round multiplex PCR was performed. Via MiXCR, TCRdb re-called the multiplex PCR reads, giving one row per CDR3 protein. The sample has around 1,000,000 distinct CDR3 sequences, about 35% seen once. Worth noting for this clonotype: Its antigen is unidentified.

This CDR3 spans 14 amino acids. Trimming pared 0 bases from V and 1 base from J, leaving 9 bases between. CDR1 is SQVTM, CDR2 ANQGSEA, per germline. Findings of the study overall: In blood, most expanded thyroid clonotypes above 0.001 frequency were also detected.

Sequencing was carried out using peripheral blood or thyroid tissue (not recorded which). This sequence originates from an adult man with Graves' hyperthyroidism. The rearrangement uses TRBV29-1 and TRBJ1-1; possible D gene TRBD1, 5 bases. The CDR3 region has the DNA TGCAGCGTTGAAGATAGTCAGGGGAACACTGAAGCTTTCTTT. This translates into CSVEDSQGNTEAFF.